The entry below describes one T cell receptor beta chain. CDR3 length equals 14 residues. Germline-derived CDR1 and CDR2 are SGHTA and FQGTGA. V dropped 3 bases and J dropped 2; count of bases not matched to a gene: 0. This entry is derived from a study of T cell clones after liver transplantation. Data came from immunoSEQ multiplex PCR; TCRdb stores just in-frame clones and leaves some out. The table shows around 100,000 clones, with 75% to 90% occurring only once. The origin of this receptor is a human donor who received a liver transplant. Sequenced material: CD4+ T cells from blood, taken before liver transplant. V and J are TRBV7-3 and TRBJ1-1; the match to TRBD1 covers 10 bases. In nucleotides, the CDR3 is TGTGCCAGCAGCTTGACAGGGGGCAACACTGAAGCTTTCTTT. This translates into CASSLTGGNTEAFF.